This TCR beta chain was sequenced for a study of control samples from healthy donors and cancer patients. Germline values: CDR1 SGHVS, CDR2 FQNEAQ. V gave up 1 base and J gave up 1 base, with 5 bases separating them. This CDR3 region has 14 residues. Method: immunoSEQ multiplex PCR; TCRdb's copy keeps in-frame clones and lacks some. The sample carries over 100,000 clones, over 80% recorded once. This TCR was sampled from a woman aged 45-59 years in good health. The V call is TRBV7-8, the J call TRBJ1-3; D possibly corresponds to TRBD1 (5 bases). The source material was blood. CDR3 bases: TGTGCCAGCAGCTTAGGACAGTCTGGAAACACCATATATTTT. It is translated as CASSLGQSGNTIYF. Filled out from reference TRBV7-8 and TRBJ1-3, the complete variable domain reads GAGVSQSPRYKVAKRGQDVALRCDPISGHVSLFWYQQALGQGPEFLTYFQNEAQLDKSGLPSDRFFAERPEGSVSTLKIQRTQQEDSAVYLCASSLGQSGNTIYFGEGSWLTVV.